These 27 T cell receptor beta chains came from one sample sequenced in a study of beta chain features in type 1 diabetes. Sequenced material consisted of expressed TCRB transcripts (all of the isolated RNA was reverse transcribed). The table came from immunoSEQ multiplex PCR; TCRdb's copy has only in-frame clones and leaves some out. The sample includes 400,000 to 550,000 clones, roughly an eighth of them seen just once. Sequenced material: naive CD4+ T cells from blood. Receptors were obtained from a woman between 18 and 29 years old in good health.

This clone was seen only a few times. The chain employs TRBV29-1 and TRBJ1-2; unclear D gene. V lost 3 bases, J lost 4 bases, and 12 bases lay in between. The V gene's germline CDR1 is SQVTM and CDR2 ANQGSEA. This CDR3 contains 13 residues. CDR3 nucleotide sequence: TGCAGCGTTGAGGTGTCGGTTGGCTATGGCTACACCTTC. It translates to CSVEVSVGYGYTF.

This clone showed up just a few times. The CDR3 is CSHMRLAGGTDTQYF. CDR3 in DNA: TGCAGTCACATGAGACTAGCGGGGGGTACAGATACGCAGTATTTT. The chain carries TRBV29-1 and TRBJ2-3; 13 positions agree with TRBD2. CDR1 SQVTM and CDR2 ANQGSEA come from the germline V gene. This CDR3 comprises 15 residues.

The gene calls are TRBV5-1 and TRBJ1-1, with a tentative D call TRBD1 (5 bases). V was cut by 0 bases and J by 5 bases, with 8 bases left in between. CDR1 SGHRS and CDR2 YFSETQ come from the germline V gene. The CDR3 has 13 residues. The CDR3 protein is CASSLEGITEAFF. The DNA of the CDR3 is TGCGCCAGCAGCTTGGAGGGGATTACTGAAGCTTTCTTT.

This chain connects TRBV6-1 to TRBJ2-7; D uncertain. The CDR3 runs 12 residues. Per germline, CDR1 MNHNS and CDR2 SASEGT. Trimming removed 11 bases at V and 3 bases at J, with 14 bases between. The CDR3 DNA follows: TGTGCCGGCTCAACGGGCGTCTACGAGCAGTACTTC. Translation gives CAGSTGVYEQYF.

The CDR3 DNA reads TGTGCCAGCAGTGAGACAGGGGGCTATGGCTACACCTTC. Protein product: CASSETGGYGYTF. V and J are TRBV9 and TRBJ1-2; TRBD1 matches at 9 bases. Trimming at V came to 5 bases and at J to 4 bases, leaving 3 bases not matched to a gene. Germline CDR1 SGDLS, CDR2 YYNGEE. The CDR3 has 13 residues.

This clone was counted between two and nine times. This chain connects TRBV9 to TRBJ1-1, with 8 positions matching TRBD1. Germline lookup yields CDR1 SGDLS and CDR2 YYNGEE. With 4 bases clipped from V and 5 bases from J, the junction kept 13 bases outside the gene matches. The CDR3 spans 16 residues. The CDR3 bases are TGTGCCAGCAGCCCTGGACAGGGAGGGACGGGGACTGAAGCTTTCTTT. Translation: CASSPGQGGTGTEAFF.

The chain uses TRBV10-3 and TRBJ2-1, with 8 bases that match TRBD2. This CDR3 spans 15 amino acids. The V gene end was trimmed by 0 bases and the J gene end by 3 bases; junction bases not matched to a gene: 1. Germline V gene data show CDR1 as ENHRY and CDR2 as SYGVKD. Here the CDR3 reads CAISESRGDYNEQFF. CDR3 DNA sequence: TGTGCCATCAGTGAGTCGCGGGGGGACTACAATGAGCAGTTCTTC.

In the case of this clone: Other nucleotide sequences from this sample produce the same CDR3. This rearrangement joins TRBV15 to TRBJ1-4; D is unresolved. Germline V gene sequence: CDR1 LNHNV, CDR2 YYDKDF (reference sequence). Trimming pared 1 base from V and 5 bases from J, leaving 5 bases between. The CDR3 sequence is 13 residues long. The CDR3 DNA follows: TGTGCCACCAGCAGAGGAGGGAATGAAAAACTGTTTTTT. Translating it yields CATSRGGNEKLFF.

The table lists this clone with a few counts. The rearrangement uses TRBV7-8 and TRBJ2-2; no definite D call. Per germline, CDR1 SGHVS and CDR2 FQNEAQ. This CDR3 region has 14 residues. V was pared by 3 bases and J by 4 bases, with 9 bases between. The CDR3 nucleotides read TGTGCCAGCAGCTTCGGCAGGCTCACCGGGGAGCTGTTTTTT. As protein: CASSFGRLTGELFF.

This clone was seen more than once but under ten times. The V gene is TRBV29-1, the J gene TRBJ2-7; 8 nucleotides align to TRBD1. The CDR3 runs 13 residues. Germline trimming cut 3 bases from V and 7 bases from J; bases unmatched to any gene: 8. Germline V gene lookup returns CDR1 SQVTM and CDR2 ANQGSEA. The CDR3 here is CSVEVGTGGEQYV. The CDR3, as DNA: TGCAGCGTTGAGGTGGGGACAGGCGGAGAGCAGTACGTC.

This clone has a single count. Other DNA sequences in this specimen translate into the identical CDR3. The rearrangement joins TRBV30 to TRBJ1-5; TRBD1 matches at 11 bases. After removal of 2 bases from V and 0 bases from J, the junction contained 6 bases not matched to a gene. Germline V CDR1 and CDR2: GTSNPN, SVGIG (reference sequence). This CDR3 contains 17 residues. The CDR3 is CAWSPDRGRGSNQPQHF. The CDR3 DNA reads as TGTGCCTGGAGTCCGGACAGGGGGCGAGGTAGCAATCAGCCCCAGCATTTT.

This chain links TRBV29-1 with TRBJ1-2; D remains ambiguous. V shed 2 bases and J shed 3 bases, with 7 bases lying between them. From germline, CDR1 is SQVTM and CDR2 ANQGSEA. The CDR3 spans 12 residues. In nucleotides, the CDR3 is TGCAGCGTTGAACCTCATTACTATGGCTACACCTTC. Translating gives CSVEPHYYGYTF.

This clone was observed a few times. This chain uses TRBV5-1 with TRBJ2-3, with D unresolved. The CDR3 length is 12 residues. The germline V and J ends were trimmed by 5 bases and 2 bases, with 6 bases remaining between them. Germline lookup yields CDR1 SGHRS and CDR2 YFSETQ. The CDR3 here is CASRSSTDTQYF. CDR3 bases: TGCGCCAGCAGATCCTCCACAGATACGCAGTATTTT.

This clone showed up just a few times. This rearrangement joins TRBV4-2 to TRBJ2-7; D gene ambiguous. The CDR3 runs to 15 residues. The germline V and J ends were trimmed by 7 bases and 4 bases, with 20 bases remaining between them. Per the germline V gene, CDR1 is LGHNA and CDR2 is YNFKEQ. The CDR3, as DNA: TGTGCCAGCAATATTCACTCCGGCCTGGGGTACGAGCAGTACGTC. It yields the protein CASNIHSGLGYEQYV.

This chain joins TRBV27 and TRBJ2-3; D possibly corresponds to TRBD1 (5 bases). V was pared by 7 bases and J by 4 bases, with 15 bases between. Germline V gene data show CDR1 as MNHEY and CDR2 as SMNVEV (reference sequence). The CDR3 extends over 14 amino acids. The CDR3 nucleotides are TGTGCCAGCAAATACGGACAAATTTCAGATACGCAGTATTTT. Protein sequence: CASKYGQISDTQYF.

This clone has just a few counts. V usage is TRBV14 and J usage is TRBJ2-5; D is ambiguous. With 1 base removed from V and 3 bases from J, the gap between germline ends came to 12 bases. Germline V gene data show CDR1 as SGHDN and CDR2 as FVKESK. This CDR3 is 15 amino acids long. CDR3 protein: CASSQGRVRKETQYF. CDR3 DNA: TGTGCCAGCAGCCAAGGACGGGTACGCAAAGAGACCCAGTACTTC.

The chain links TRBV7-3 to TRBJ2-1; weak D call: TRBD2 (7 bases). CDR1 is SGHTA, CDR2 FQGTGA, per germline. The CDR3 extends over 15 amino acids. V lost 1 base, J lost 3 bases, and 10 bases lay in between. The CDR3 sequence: CASSLIGGLYNEQFF. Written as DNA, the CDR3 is TGTGCCAGCAGCTTAATCGGGGGGCTCTACAATGAGCAGTTCTTC.

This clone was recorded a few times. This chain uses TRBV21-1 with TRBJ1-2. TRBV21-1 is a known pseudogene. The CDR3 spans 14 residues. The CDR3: CASSKDGIAHGYTF. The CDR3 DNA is TGTGCCAGCAGCAAAGACGGGATTGCTCATGGCTACACCTTC.

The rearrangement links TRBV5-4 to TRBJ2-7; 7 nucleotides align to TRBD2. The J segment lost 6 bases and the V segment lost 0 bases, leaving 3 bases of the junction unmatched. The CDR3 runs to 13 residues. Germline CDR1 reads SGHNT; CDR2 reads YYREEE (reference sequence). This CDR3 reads CASSLGTSAEQYF. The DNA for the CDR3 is TGTGCCAGCAGCTTGGGGACTAGTGCCGAGCAGTACTTC.

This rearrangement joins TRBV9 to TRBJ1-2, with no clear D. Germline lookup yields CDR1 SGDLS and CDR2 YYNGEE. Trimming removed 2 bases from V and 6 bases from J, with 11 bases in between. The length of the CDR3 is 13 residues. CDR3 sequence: CASSVSQIDGYTF. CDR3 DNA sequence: TGTGCCAGCAGCGTTTCACAGATCGATGGCTACACCTTC.

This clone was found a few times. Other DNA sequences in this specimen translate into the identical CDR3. The CDR3 is CSVDSGTDTQYF. In DNA, the CDR3 is TGCAGCGTTGATTCGGGGACCGATACGCAGTATTTT. The rearrangement links TRBV29-1 to TRBJ2-3; D tentatively reads TRBD1 or TRBD2 (5 bases each). V was pared by 3 bases and J by 6 bases, with 10 bases between. The CDR3 extends over 12 amino acids. CDR1 and CDR2 (germline): SQVTM, ANQGSEA.

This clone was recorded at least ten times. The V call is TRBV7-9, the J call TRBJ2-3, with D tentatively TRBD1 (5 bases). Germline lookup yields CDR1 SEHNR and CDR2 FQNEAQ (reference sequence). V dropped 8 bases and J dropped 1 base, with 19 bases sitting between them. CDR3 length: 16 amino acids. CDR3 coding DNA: TGTGCCAGCCCCTACGAGTTACAGGTCGGCACAGATACGCAGTATTTT. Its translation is CASPYELQVGTDTQYF.

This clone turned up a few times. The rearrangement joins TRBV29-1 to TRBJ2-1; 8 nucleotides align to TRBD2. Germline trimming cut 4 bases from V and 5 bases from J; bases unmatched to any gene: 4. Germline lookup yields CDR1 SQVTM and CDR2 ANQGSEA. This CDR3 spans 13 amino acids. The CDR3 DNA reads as TGCAGCGTTGCCCCACTAGCGGACAATGAGCAGTTCTTC. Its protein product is CSVAPLADNEQFF.

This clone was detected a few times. Here the CDR3 DNA reads TGTGCCAGCAGCTTTGGGGCAGGGGCAGACTATGGCTACACCTTC. It codes for CASSFGAGADYGYTF. The rearrangement links TRBV13 to TRBJ1-2, with a tentative D call TRBD1 (6 bases). This CDR3 spans 15 amino acids. Looked up from germline, CDR1 is PRHDT and CDR2 is FYEKMQ (reference sequence). Trimming removed 3 bases at V and 3 bases at J, with 14 bases between.

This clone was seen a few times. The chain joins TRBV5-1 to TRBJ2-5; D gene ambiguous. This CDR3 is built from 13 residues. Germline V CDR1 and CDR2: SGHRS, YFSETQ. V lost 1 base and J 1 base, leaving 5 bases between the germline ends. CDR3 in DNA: TGCGCCAGCAGCTTGCAGAGCCAAGAGACCCAGTACTTC. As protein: CASSLQSQETQYF.

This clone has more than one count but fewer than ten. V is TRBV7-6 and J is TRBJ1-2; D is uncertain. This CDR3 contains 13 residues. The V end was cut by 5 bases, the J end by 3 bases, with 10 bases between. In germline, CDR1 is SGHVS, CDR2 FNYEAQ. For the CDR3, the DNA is TGTGCCAGCAGCCAGGCGACTTACTATGGCTACACCTTC. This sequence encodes CASSQATYYGYTF. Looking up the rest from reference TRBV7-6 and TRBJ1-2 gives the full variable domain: GAGVSQSPRYKVTKRGQDVALRCDPISGHVSLYWYRQALGQGPEFLTYFNYEAQQDKSGLPNDRFSAERPEGSISTLTIQRTEQRDSAMYRCASSQATYYGYTFGSGTRLTVV.

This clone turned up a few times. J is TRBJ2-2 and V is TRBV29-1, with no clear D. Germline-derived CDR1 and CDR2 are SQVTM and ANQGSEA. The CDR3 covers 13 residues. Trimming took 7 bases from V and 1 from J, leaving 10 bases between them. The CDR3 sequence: CSALVRNTGELFF. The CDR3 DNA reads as TGCAGCGCCTTGGTTCGGAACACCGGGGAGCTGTTTTTT.